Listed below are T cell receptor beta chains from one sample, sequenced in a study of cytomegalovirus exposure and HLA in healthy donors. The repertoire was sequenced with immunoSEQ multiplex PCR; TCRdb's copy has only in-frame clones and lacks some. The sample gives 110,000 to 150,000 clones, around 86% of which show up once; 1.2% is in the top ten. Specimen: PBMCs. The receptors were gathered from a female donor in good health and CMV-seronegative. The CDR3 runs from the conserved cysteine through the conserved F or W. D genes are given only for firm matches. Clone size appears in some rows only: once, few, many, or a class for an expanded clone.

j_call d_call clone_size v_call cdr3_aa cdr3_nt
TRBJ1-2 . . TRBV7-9 CASSLNKGQVALNF TGTGCCAGCAGCTTAAACAAGGGGCAGGTGGCGTTGAACTTC
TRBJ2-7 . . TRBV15 CATSRDGGALAYEQYF TGTGCCACCAGCAGAGATGGAGGGGCCCTAGCCTACGAGCAGTACTTC
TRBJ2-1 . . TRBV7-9 CASSWLNEQFF TGTGCCAGCAGCTGGCTCAATGAGCAGTTCTTC
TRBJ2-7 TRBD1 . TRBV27 CASSFPGTGYEQYF TGTGCCAGCAGTTTCCCCGGGACAGGGTACGAGCAGTACTTC
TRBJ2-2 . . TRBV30 CAWSPRVNTGELFF TGTGCCTGGAGCCCCAGGGTAAACACCGGGGAGCTGTTTTTT
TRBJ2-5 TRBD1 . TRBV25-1 CASSEIGQGAVETQYF TGTGCCAGCAGTGAAATCGGACAGGGGGCTGTGGAGACCCAGTACTTC
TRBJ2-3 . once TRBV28 CASSTFLQGEGTDTQYF TGTGCCAGCAGTACCTTCCTACAGGGAGAGGGCACAGATACGCAGTATTTT
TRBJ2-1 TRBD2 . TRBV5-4 CASSSKPREGSYNEQFF TGTGCCAGCAGCTCGAAGCCGCGGGAGGGCTCCTACAATGAGCAGTTCTTC
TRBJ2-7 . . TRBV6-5 CASSYGTSYEQYF TGTGCCAGCAGTTATGGGACAAGCTACGAGCAGTACTTC
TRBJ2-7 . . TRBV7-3 CASSLEGAYEQYF TGTGCCAGCAGCTTAGAGGGCGCCTACGAGCAGTACTTC
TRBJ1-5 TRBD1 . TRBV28 CASSFTGTGSNQPQHF TGTGCCAGCAGTTTCACCGGGACAGGGAGCAATCAGCCCCAGCATTTT
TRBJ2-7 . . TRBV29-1 CSVDGQGYEQYF TGCAGCGTTGATGGTCAGGGCTACGAGCAGTACTTC
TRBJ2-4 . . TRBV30 CAWSTDTQDIQYF TGTGCCTGGAGTACTGACACCCAGGACATTCAGTACTTC
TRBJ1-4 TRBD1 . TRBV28 CASSLYRQGANEKLFF TGTGCCAGCAGTTTATACCGACAGGGGGCTAACGAAAAACTGTTTTTT
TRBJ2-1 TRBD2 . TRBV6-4 CASSDGTSVRNEQFF TGTGCCAGCAGTGACGGGACTAGCGTAAGGAATGAGCAGTTCTTC
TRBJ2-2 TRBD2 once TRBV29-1 CSVGTSGRATGELFF TGCAGCGTTGGGACTAGCGGGAGGGCCACCGGGGAGCTGTTTTTT
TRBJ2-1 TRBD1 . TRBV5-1 CASKEGQGNNEQFF TGCGCCAGCAAGGAGGGACAGGGTAACAATGAGCAGTTCTTC
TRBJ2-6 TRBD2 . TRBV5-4 CATTVGGVSGANVLTF TGTGCCACCACCGTGGGAGGGGTCTCTGGGGCCAACGTCCTGACTTTC
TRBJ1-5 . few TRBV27 CASSRDLNQPQHF TGTGCCAGCAGTCGGGATTTAAATCAGCCCCAGCATTTT
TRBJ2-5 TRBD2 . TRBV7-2 CASSLVGLAADGDF TGTGCCAGCAGCTTAGTCGGACTAGCGGCGGACGGTGACTTC
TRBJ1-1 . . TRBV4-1 CASSQVVGPGVAMNTEAFF TGCGCCAGCAGCCAAGTGGTGGGTCCTGGGGTAGCGATGAACACTGAAGCTTTCTTT
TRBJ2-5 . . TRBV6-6 CASSSRRGQETQYF TGTGCCAGCAGTAGCCGAAGGGGGCAAGAGACCCAGTACTTC
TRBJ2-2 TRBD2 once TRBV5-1 CASSGTSGSRDTGELFF TGCGCCAGCAGCGGAACTAGCGGGAGCCGGGACACCGGGGAGCTGTTTTTT
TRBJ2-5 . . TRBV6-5 CASLGGGETQYF TGTGCCAGCTTAGGGGGGGGAGAGACCCAGTACTTC
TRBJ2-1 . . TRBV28 CASLGEGTYNEQFF TGTGCCAGCCTGGGGGAGGGGACATACAATGAGCAGTTCTTC
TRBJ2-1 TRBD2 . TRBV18 CASSPGLASGSAQSNEQFF TGTGCCAGCTCACCGGGACTAGCGAGCGGGAGTGCTCAGTCCAATGAGCAGTTCTTC
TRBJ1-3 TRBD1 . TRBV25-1 CASSGGQDNSGNTIYF TGTGCCAGCAGTGGCGGACAGGACAACTCTGGAAACACCATATATTTT
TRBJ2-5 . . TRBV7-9 CASSPPSPYQETQYF TGTGCCAGCAGCCCACCCAGTCCGTACCAAGAGACCCAGTACTTC
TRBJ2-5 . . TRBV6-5 CASTRSGQETQYF TGTGCCAGCACTCGTAGCGGCCAAGAGACCCAGTACTTC
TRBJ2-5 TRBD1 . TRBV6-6 CASSYSARGLQETQYF TGTGCCAGCAGTTACTCGGCCAGGGGGCTTCAAGAGACCCAGTACTTC
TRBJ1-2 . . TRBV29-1 CSVLAVNYGYTF TGCAGCGTCCTTGCAGTTAACTATGGCTACACCTTC
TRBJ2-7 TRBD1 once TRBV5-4 CASSFLRGRSYEQYF TGTGCCAGCAGCTTCCTCAGGGGGCGCTCCTACGAGCAGTACTTC
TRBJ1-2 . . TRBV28 CASTLNGGNYGYTF TGTGCCAGCACCCTTAACGGGGGAAACTATGGCTACACCTTC
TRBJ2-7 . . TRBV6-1 CASSRGSGFDEQYF TGTGCCAGCAGTAGAGGGTCGGGTTTCGACGAGCAGTACTTC
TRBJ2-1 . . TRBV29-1 CSVDTSIYNEQFF TGCAGCGTTGACACTAGCATCTACAATGAGCAGTTCTTC
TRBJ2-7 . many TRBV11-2 CASSPKLENYEQYF TGTGCCAGCAGCCCAAAACTAGAAAACTACGAGCAGTACTTC
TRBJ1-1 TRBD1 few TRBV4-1 CASSQEGVRGDTEAFF TGCGCCAGCAGCCAAGAGGGGGTCAGGGGGGACACTGAAGCTTTCTTT
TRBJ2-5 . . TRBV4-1 CASSQDLVATQYF TGCGCCAGCAGCCAAGATCTGGTAGCGACCCAGTACTTC
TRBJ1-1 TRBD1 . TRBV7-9 CASSPGGYTEAFF TGTGCCAGCAGCCCAGGGGGGTACACTGAAGCTTTCTTT
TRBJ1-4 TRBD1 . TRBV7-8 CASSLRDSVATNEKLFF TGTGCCAGCAGCCTCCGGGACAGCGTTGCAACTAATGAAAAACTGTTTTTT
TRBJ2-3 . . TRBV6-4 CASSDSVGQADTQYF TGTGCCAGCAGTGACTCGGTTGGTCAGGCAGATACGCAGTATTTT
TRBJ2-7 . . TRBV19 CASSIYGRGSYEQYF TGTGCCAGTAGTATTTATGGCAGGGGATCCTACGAGCAGTACTTC
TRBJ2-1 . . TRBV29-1 CSAGVNEQFF TGCAGCGCAGGGGTAAATGAGCAGTTCTTC
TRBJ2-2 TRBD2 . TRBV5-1 CASSWELAGGNTGELFF TGCGCCAGCAGCTGGGAACTAGCGGGAGGGAACACCGGGGAGCTGTTTTTT
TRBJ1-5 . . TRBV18 CASSRSGGDQPQHF TGTGCCAGCTCACGTAGTGGGGGGGATCAGCCCCAGCATTTT
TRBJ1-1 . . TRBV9 CASSAGGVAAEAFF TGTGCCAGCAGTGCCGGGGGTGTAGCGGCTGAAGCTTTCTTT
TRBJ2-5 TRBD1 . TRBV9 CASSIRQGETQYF TGTGCCAGCAGTATAAGACAGGGTGAGACCCAGTACTTC
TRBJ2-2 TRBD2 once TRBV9 CASSPRTSGYTGELFF TGTGCCAGCAGCCCCCGGACTAGCGGCTACACCGGGGAGCTGTTTTTT
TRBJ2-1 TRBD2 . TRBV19 CASSASSGSSYNEQFF TGTGCCAGTAGTGCAAGTAGCGGGAGCTCCTACAATGAGCAGTTCTTC